Listed below are T cell receptor beta chains from one sample, sequenced in a study of T cell clones after liver transplantation. The method was immunoSEQ multiplex PCR; TCRdb's version includes in-frame clones alone and lacks a portion of them. The sample includes tens of thousands of clones, about 80% of them seen just once. Sequenced material: CD4+ T cells from blood, taken 12 months after liver transplant. The receptors come from a human patient who received a liver transplant. The graft donor may have given rise to some T cells. CDR3s include the opening cysteine and the closing phenylalanine or tryptophan. D genes are given only for firm matches. Some rows mark clone size as missing; the rest say once, few, many or name a class of expanded clone.

>NA|TRBV14|NA
CASSQDRFRGEAFF
>once|TRBV4-1|TRBD2
CASSQFGGVPSENEQFF
>NA|TRBV2|TRBD1
CASRRDRGNGELFF
>NA|TRBV2|TRBD1
CASTRPGQGALNTEAFF
>NA|TRBV18|NA
CASSPQPGGAKYEQYF
>NA|TRBV7-2|NA
CASSSAGAPSYEQYF
>few|TRBV7-2|TRBD2
CASSFGLAGWLNTGELFF
>NA|TRBV11-2|TRBD2
CASSSWEGSDTQYF
>once|TRBV10-3|TRBD2
CAISALAVSTDTQYF
>NA|TRBV7-2|NA
CASSLDSGYTF
>NA|TRBV6-5|NA
CASSLPRVEDQPQHF
>NA|TRBV18|NA
CASSPQGRNYGYTF
>NA|TRBV4-3|NA
CASSQERRGFSYEQYF
>once|TRBV18|TRBD1
CASSWNRDSMNTEAFF
>once|TRBV4-1|NA
CASSQDWGSTDTQYF
>NA|TRBV18|NA
CASSLTGGEAFF
>once|TRBV19|NA
CATGTGMTSGYNEQFF
>NA|TRBV28|NA
CASSPPKLGYTF
>NA|TRBV11-2|NA
CASSPGTHSYNEQFF
>NA|TRBV4-1|TRBD2
CASSSPGLAAGGEQFF
>NA|TRBV5-1|TRBD1
CASSWDRGDTEAFF
>NA|TRBV5-6|NA
CASSLLRGQHYEQYF
>NA|TRBV2|NA
CVCASSELGSSYGYTF
>NA|TRBV30|NA
CACPARANTEAFF
>NA|TRBV9|NA
CASGTGTDTQYF
>NA|TRBV18|TRBD1
CASSPGTGRKQYF
>NA|TRBV29-1|NA
CSVPGTRQLEAFF
>NA|TRBV2|NA
CASSERQAYEQYF
>NA|TRBV18|TRBD2
CASSPGLAGAGNEQFF
>NA|TRBV28|NA
CASIDRLNTEAFF
>NA|TRBV5-1|TRBD2
CASSSGTSGFYEQYF
>NA|TRBV4-1|TRBD1
CASSQDKGTGYGYTF
>NA|TRBV28|NA
CASRRWLLGPRSNYGYTF
>NA|TRBV2|NA
CASREYREIGELFF
>few|TRBV7-9|NA
CASSLGTSDEKLFF
>few|TRBV18|TRBD2
CASSRSAGEDTQYF
>NA|TRBV6-6|NA
CASSPGAPYEQYF
>NA|TRBV28|NA
CASSLSGNTIYF
>NA|TRBV4-3|TRBD2
CASSQDGLAGGGEQFF
>NA|TRBV7-6|NA
CASSPVLKETQYF
>NA|TRBV6-1|NA
CASSEIIYGYTF
>NA|TRBV6-1|TRBD2
CASSELWGGVAKNIQYF
>NA|TRBV7-2|NA
CASSLHGDSNQPQHF
>NA|TRBV4-2|NA
CASSQGTSGNTIYF
>NA|TRBV5-1|NA
CASSSVRGTEAFF
>NA|TRBV5-1|NA
CASSLGPRWETEAFF
>NA|TRBV6-1|TRBD1
CASSDKGGKGNQPQHF
>NA|TRBV2|NA
CASSEGPFRGRGDTQYF